Below are 3 T cell receptor beta chains sequenced from a single sample in a study of cytomegalovirus exposure and HLA in healthy donors. Some clones are missing from TCRdb's copy, which holds only in-frame ones; the method was immunoSEQ multiplex PCR. The sample records 150,000 to 180,000 clones, 86% being singletons. The specimen was PBMCs. These receptors were collected from a human donor in good health.

The chain employs TRBV27 and TRBJ1-3; 9 bases agree with TRBD1. The CDR3 totals 15 residues. V was pared by 6 bases and J by 4 bases, with 7 bases of the junction left unmatched. CDR1 and CDR2 from the germline V gene are MNHEY and SMNVEV (reference sequence). The CDR3 here is CASSRTGDAGNTIYF. CDR3 nucleotides: TGTGCCAGCAGCAGGACAGGGGATGCGGGAAACACCATATATTTT.

This chain links TRBV4-3 with TRBJ2-1, with 7 positions matching TRBD2. The germline gives CDR1 LGHNA, CDR2 YSLEER. The V gene end was trimmed by 0 bases and the J gene end by 0 bases; junction bases not matched to a gene: 5. This CDR3 comprises 17 residues. This CDR3 is CASSQDAAGSSYNEQFF. The DNA of the CDR3 is TGCGCCAGCAGCCAAGACGCAGCGGGGAGCTCCTACAATGAGCAGTTCTTC.

This clone was detected once. This chain connects TRBV2 to TRBJ2-3, with D uncertain. The CDR3 is 14 amino acids. Trimming left V 6 bases short and J 2 bases short, with 12 bases between. The germline CDR1 and CDR2 sequences are SNHLY and FYNNEI. Here the CDR3 reads CASRANSNTDTQYF. The CDR3 nucleotides read TGTGCCAGCAGGGCTAACAGTAACACAGATACGCAGTATTTT.